The clone carrying this T cell receptor (beta chain) was seen a handful of times. These data originate in a study of T cell responses to AZD1222 COVID-19 vaccine. Clones were read by immunoSEQ multiplex PCR, and TCRdb kept only the in-frame ones, dropping some. The profile shows fewer than 85,000 clones, roughly 88% of them singletons. The J segment lost 9 bases and the V segment lost 4 bases, leaving 15 bases of the junction unmatched. Germline V lookup: CDR1 SGHDN, CDR2 FVKESK. The CDR3 length is 17 residues. This sequence joins TRBV14 and TRBJ2-1; 10 nucleotides align to TRBD1. The input for sequencing was peripheral blood, taken on day 0 of AZD1222 vaccination. The sequence was collected from an adult in good health. CDR3 sequence reads: CASSPTLGQGGTGEQFF. The CDR3 DNA is TGTGCCAGCAGCCCAACCCTAGGACAGGGGGGCACAGGTGAGCAGTTCTTC.